This TCR beta chain was found in a study of vaccination and CD4 T cells after COVID-19. Study context: Median time from second vaccine dose to sampling was 72 days (14 to 241). Study-level findings and limits: The study found that a median around 90% of reactive clones in convalescent patients appeared only post-vaccination. Relatively few convalescent patients were studied; early post-infection timepoints were not included.

The sample's treatment: roughly 10-day PBMC culture with coronavirus spike peptide pools or control peptides (ViraFEST assay). With regard to this clonotype: Its antigen is unidentified.

The Oncomine TCR Beta short-read assay generated sequence data from the DNA of cultured CD4+ T cells. TCRdb reprocessed the PCR reads with MiXCR, giving one entry per CDR3 protein. Of about 20,000 distinct CDR3 sequences in the sample, around half were seen once. The CDR3 totals 15 residues. Germline V gene lookup returns CDR1 WSHSY and CDR2 SAAADI. With V trimmed by 6 bases and J by 1 base, 7 bases remained unmatched. The chain employs TRBV10-2 and TRBJ2-3, with 7 bases that match TRBD1. The sequenced sample was CD4+ T cells from blood, cultured in vitro. The clonotype comes from a human donor who had recovered from COVID-19. As DNA, the CDR3 is TGCGCCAGCAGAGGGGGCCGTTTGGGCACAGATACGCAGTATTTT. This codes for CASRGGRLGTDTQYF.